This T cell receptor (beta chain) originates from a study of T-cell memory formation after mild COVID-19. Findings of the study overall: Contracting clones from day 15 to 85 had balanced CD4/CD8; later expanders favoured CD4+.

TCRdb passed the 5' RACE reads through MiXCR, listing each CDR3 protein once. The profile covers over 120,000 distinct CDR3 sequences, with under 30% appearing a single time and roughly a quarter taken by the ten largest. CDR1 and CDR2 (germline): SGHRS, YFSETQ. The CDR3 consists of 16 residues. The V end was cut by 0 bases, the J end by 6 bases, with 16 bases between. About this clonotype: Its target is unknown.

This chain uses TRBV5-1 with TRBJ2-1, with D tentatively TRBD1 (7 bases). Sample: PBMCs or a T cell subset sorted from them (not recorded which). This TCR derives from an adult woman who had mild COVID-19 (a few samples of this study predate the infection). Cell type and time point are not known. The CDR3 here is CASSLAEQGRPNEQFF. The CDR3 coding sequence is TGCGCCAGCAGCTTGGCCGAACAGGGGAGGCCCAATGAGCAGTTCTTC.